The following is a TCR beta chain sequence with its context. Its antigen is undetermined. This entry is derived from a study of graft-versus-host responses after intestinal transplantation. Study details: Recipients obtained multivisceral, liver-intestinal, or isolated intestinal transplants. Induction using anti-thymocyte globulin, followed by tacrolimus and steroids for two to three years, was given to all recipients.

Study-level results: After transplant, early declines in HvG clones were associated with peak levels of circulating GvH clones. Elevated graft-versus-host to host-versus-graft clonal ratios in allografts were recorded for patients with graft-donor T cell macrochimerism.

The V gene's germline CDR1 is GTSNPN and CDR2 SVGIG (reference sequence). This CDR3 has 16 amino acids. V lost 2 bases to trimming and J lost 3 bases, with 16 bases between them. Repertoires were generated with immunoSEQ multiplex PCR, while TCRdb's copy carries only in-frame clones and drops some. The data contain tens of thousands of clones, 94% of them seen just once; the ten biggest clones take up about 0.2%. The clonotype comes from a human donor who was the organ donor for an intestinal transplant. Specimen: unstimulated CD4+ T cells sorted from spleen or lymph node cells, collected before transplant. The chain joins TRBV30 to TRBJ2-2, with unresolved D. This CDR3 is CAWSSGVRLDTGELFF. The CDR3, as DNA: TGTGCCTGGAGTAGTGGAGTTAGATTGGACACCGGGGAGCTGTTTTTT.